The 23 T cell receptor beta chains in this list originate from one sample, sequenced in a study of blood T cell repertoires in COVID-19. Measured with immunoSEQ multiplex PCR; TCRdb has only the in-frame clones, and not every one. The repertoire includes approximately 230,000 clones, roughly 89% of them detected once, and about 2.2% sits in the top ten. The sample taken for sequencing was peripheral blood. These receptors originate from a man aged 25-40 years who had recovered from COVID-19.

V and J are TRBV3-1 (or the pseudogene TRBV3-2) and TRBJ2-4; tentative D call: TRBD1 (7 bases). This CDR3 contains 17 residues. V lost 5 bases, J lost 0 bases, and 17 bases lay in between. Germline V gene sequence: CDR1 LGHDT, CDR2 YNNKEL (reference sequence). The CDR3 DNA is TGTGCCAGCAGCATCCTGACAGGGAGGCTAGCCAAAAACATTCAGTACTTC. Translated: CASSILTGRLAKNIQYF.

The chain joins TRBV9 to TRBJ2-7, with 8 bases fitting TRBD2. The germline V gene has CDR1 SGDLS and CDR2 YYNGEE. With V trimmed by 0 bases and J by 5 bases, 13 bases remained unmatched. The CDR3 length is 17 residues. CDR3 coding DNA: TGTGCCAGCAGCGTAGCTACCGGGACTAGTATACCGAACGAGCAGTACTTC. Its translation is CASSVATGTSIPNEQYF.

The gene calls are TRBV18 and TRBJ1-2, with 7 bases matching TRBD1. The germline CDR1 and CDR2 sequences are KGHSH and LQKENI. The CDR3 is 13 residues long. V lost 5 bases and J lost 6; bases outside the gene matches: 6. CDR3 sequence: CASSARDSDGYTF. The DNA for the CDR3 is TGTGCCAGCTCAGCCCGGGACAGCGATGGCTACACCTTC.

The gene calls are TRBV6-5 and TRBJ1-4; perhaps TRBD1 as D (6 bases). The CDR3 totals 15 residues. The germline gives CDR1 MNHEY, CDR2 SVGAGI. Trimming shortened V by 10 bases and J by 3 bases, and 18 bases separated the two germline ends. This CDR3 is CATRSGQTPNEKLFF. DNA of the CDR3: TGTGCCACCAGATCCGGACAGACTCCTAATGAAAAACTGTTTTTT.

To note about this clone: A much larger clone differs from this one at a single base, so this may be a read error. This sequence joins TRBV11-2 and TRBJ2-7; D uncertain. This CDR3 is built from 11 residues. Trimming took 5 bases from V and 1 from J, leaving 3 bases between them. Germline values: CDR1 SGHAT, CDR2 FQNNGV. The CDR3 DNA reads as TGTGCCAGCAGCCCGTCCTACGAGCAGTACTTC. It specifies CASSPSYEQYF. Complete variable domain (other parts from reference TRBV11-2 and TRBJ2-7): EAGVAQSPRYKIIEKRQSVAFWCNPISGHATLYWYQQILGQGPKLLIQFQNNGVVDDSQLPKDRFSAERLKGVDSTLKIQPAKLEDSAVYLCASSPSYEQYFGPGTRLTVT.

The chain combines TRBV27 with TRBJ1-2; D gene ambiguous. The CDR3 length is 13 residues. CDR1 is MNHEY, CDR2 SMNVEV, per germline (reference sequence). V lost 4 bases and J 8 bases, leaving 14 bases between the germline ends. The CDR3 DNA reads TGTGCCAGCAGTTCCCCTTGGGGAGGAGGCTACACCTTC. Its protein is CASSSPWGGGYTF.

This clone occurred a few times. The chain employs TRBV7-2 and TRBJ1-5; D unclear. The V gene lost 5 bases and the J gene lost 0 bases, with 8 bases spanning the gap. Germline V gene lookup returns CDR1 SGHTA and CDR2 FQGNSA. This CDR3 region has 14 residues. The CDR3 region has the DNA TGTGCCAGCAGCCCAAGGAGTAGCAATCAGCCCCAGCATTTT. Residues: CASSPRSSNQPQHF.

The genes are TRBV19 and TRBJ2-7; 8 bases are shared with TRBD1. The CDR3 is 14 amino acids. CDR1 is LNHDA and CDR2 is SQIVND in the germline V gene (reference sequence). V lost 8 bases to trimming and J lost 1 base; unmatched junction nucleotides: 7. CDR3 sequence reads: CASGVGTGSYEQYF. The CDR3, as DNA: TGTGCCAGTGGGGTCGGGACAGGATCCTACGAGCAGTACTTC.

This rearrangement joins TRBV18 to TRBJ1-1, with D possibly being TRBD1 (5 bases). The V gene lost 3 bases and the J gene lost 3 bases, with 11 bases spanning the gap. The CDR3 sequence is 14 residues long. Germline values: CDR1 KGHSH, CDR2 LQKENI. This CDR3 is CASSPPGGHTEAFF. Here the CDR3 DNA reads TGTGCCAGCTCACCCCCCGGGGGACACACTGAAGCTTTCTTT.

The rearrangement uses TRBV27 and TRBJ2-3; 7 bases match TRBD1. The CDR3 runs 16 residues. Germline assignment: CDR1 MNHEY and CDR2 SMNVEV (reference sequence). V lost 5 bases and J lost 1; bases outside the gene matches: 9. CDR3 DNA sequence: TGTGCCAGCAGTCAGGGGGACGCTTGGGGCACAGATACGCAGTATTTT. Translation: CASSQGDAWGTDTQYF.

The chain has TRBV7-2 and TRBJ1-2; 7 bases line up with TRBD1. The CDR3 has 13 residues. The V gene's germline CDR1 is SGHTA and CDR2 FQGNSA. Losses at the gene ends were 5 bases for V and 8 bases for J; bases not matched to a gene: 8. In DNA form, the CDR3 reads TGTGCCAGCAGCACGGGACAGAGTCCGGGCTACACCTTC. Its translation is CASSTGQSPGYTF.

This chain uses TRBV24-1 with TRBJ2-1; D is possibly TRBD2 (6 bases). V lost 5 bases and J lost 4, with 20 bases in between. Germline-derived CDR1 and CDR2 are KGHDR and SFDVKD. The CDR3 runs to 17 residues. The CDR3 reads CATSGQEGLGGYNEQFF. As DNA, the CDR3 is TGTGCCACCAGTGGCCAGGAGGGACTGGGTGGGTACAATGAGCAGTTCTTC.

The J gene is TRBJ1-1, the V gene TRBV5-1, with D maybe TRBD1 (6 bases). This CDR3 has 15 residues. V gave up 0 bases and J gave up 3 bases, with 12 bases separating them. The V gene's germline CDR1 is SGHRS and CDR2 YFSETQ. CDR3 amino acids: CASSLDTGQYTEAFF. CDR3 coding DNA: TGCGCCAGCAGCTTGGACACTGGACAGTACACTGAAGCTTTCTTT.

V usage is TRBV5-4 and J usage is TRBJ2-2; 8 positions match TRBD1. The CDR3 runs to 15 residues. With 4 bases clipped from V and 4 bases from J, the junction kept 6 bases outside the gene matches. Germline CDR1 is SGHNT and CDR2 is YYREEE (reference sequence). CDR3 DNA sequence: TGTGCCAGCAGCCAAGGACAGGGCCCCACCGGGGAGCTGTTTTTT. This gives the protein CASSQGQGPTGELFF.

The rearrangement joins TRBV6-5 to TRBJ1-2; D might be TRBD1 (5 bases). Per germline, CDR1 MNHEY and CDR2 SVGAGI. The CDR3 length is 12 residues. Trimming pared 7 bases from V and 6 bases from J, leaving 12 bases between. The CDR3 spells CASTVGGDGYTF. In DNA, the CDR3 is TGTGCCAGCACCGTGGGAGGGGATGGCTACACCTTC.

The chain joins TRBV7-9 to TRBJ1-4; 9 positions agree with TRBD1. The CDR3 consists of 15 residues. The V and J ends lost 5 bases and 8 bases, in that order; junction bases with no gene match: 9. Germline CDR1 SEHNR, CDR2 FQNEAQ (reference sequence). The CDR3: CASSPTGTGKEKLFF. CDR3 bases: TGTGCCAGCAGCCCCACCGGGACAGGGAAGGAAAAACTGTTTTTT.

The chain is built from TRBV12-5 and TRBJ2-2; D may be TRBD1 (5 bases). This CDR3 has 16 residues. Trimming stripped 2 bases from V and 6 bases from J, with 16 bases between. Germline V gene data show CDR1 as LGHNT and CDR2 as FRNRAP. Here the CDR3 reads CASGLIQGRVPGELFF. CDR3 nucleotide sequence: TGTGCTAGTGGTTTGATCCAGGGCAGGGTTCCCGGGGAGCTGTTTTTT.

The chain has TRBV7-7 and TRBJ2-1; 7 bases map to TRBD1. With 5 bases clipped from V and 5 bases from J, the junction kept 0 bases outside the gene matches. CDR3 length: 12 amino acids. Germline lookup yields CDR1 SSHAT and CDR2 FNYEAQ (reference sequence). CDR3 sequence reads: CASSDRDNEQFF. CDR3 DNA: TGTGCCAGCAGCGACAGGGACAATGAGCAGTTCTTC.

The V gene is TRBV6-5, the J gene TRBJ2-2; 7 bases align to TRBD2. V lost 0 bases to trimming and J lost 5 bases; unmatched junction nucleotides: 6. The germline V gene has CDR1 MNHEY and CDR2 SVGAGI. There are 16 residues in the CDR3. This CDR3 is CASSYSVGGSTGELFF. In nucleotides, the CDR3 is TGTGCCAGCAGTTACTCGGTCGGGGGGAGTACCGGGGAGCTGTTTTTT.

This clone was counted ten times or more. The chain uses TRBV5-1 and TRBJ2-1; maybe TRBD1 (5 bases). Between the trimmed V and J ends, which lost 4 bases and 0 bases, there was a span of 14 bases. The germline CDR1 and CDR2 sequences are SGHRS and YFSETQ. The CDR3 contains 16 residues. The CDR3 DNA reads TGCGCCAGCAGCCCTCAGGGATTGAGCTCCTACAATGAGCAGTTCTTC. It translates to CASSPQGLSSYNEQFF. The entire variable domain, with the rest obtained from reference TRBV5-1 and TRBJ2-1, is as follows: KAGVTQTPRYLIKTRGQQVTLSCSPISGHRSVSWYQQTPGQGLQFLFEYFSETQRNKGNFPGRFSGRQFSNSRSEMNVSTLELGDSALYLCASSPQGLSSYNEQFFGPGTRLTVL.

This chain uses TRBV27 with TRBJ2-5, with D hard to call. V was shortened by 0 bases and J by 1 base, with 9 bases between the two germline ends. The germline CDR1 and CDR2 sequences are MNHEY and SMNVEV (reference sequence). The CDR3 sequence is 15 residues long. CDR3 bases: TGTGCCAGCAGTTTATCGTACAGATTCCAAGAGACCCAGTACTTC. It encodes CASSLSYRFQETQYF.

V gene TRBV9 combines with J gene TRBJ1-1; D is perhaps TRBD1 (5 bases). The CDR3 contains 12 residues. The V and J ends lost 5 bases and 6 bases respectively, with 11 bases between them. The germline CDR1 and CDR2 sequences are SGDLS and YYNGEE. The DNA of the CDR3 is TGTGCCAGCAGGAGGCAGGGCTCTGAAGCTTTCTTT. Protein product: CASRRQGSEAFF. Full variable domain (outside the CDR3, taken from reference TRBV9 and TRBJ1-1): DSGVTQTPKHLITATGQRVTLRCSPRSGDLSVYWYQQSLDQGLQFLIQYYNGEERAKGNILERFSAQQFPDLHSELNLSSLELGDSALYFCASRRQGSEAFFGQGTRLTVV.

This chain links TRBV7-6 with TRBJ1-1, with D maybe TRBD1 (6 bases). V was trimmed by 3 bases and J by 5 bases, leaving 28 bases between them. CDR3 size: 19 residues. Germline-derived CDR1 and CDR2 are SGHVS and FNYEAQ. For the CDR3, the DNA is TGTGCCAGCAGCTTGGGCTACTCGGGACAAGGTCTTAGGTGGACTGAAGCTTTCTTT. It translates to CASSLGYSGQGLRWTEAFF.